This T cell receptor (beta chain) was captured by sequencing in a study of T cells expressing NK-cell markers (dated by TCRdb to between 2020 and 2021). Broadly, across the study: Eight donors provided sorted CD3+CD56+NKG2C+, CD3+CD56+NKG2C- and CD3+CD56-NKG2C+ T-cell subsets, whose TCR beta-chain repertoires were profiled. Randomly selected healthy volunteers, three men and five women, were used as the eight sequenced donors. Sequencing of the libraries produced 2 x 150 bp reads on Illumina HiSeq 2000/2500, MiSeq or NextSeq. Among the eight sequenced donors, only one was HCMV-seronegative, while the other seven were HCMV-seropositive. Points the paper makes about the study in general: Those dominant clonotypes were again the most abundant among CD3+CD56-NKG2C+ cells in a handful of donors, at about 25-60.1%. In six donors, the dominant CD3+CD56+NKG2C+ clonotypes ranked among the top 10 CD8+ clonotypes, making up 1.0-7.0% of CD8+ T cells. Whether the expanded NKG2C-expressing T cell clones were specific for HCMV antigens remained unclear.

TCRdb records Illumina HiSeq 2000 as the sequencer. The TCR beta cDNA libraries were made using 5'RACE template switching, a step that added both a universal primer site and unique molecular identifiers. Priming for cDNA synthesis came from the TCR beta constant segment, and two successive PCR amplification steps followed. The published analysis was carried out like this. MIGEC was used to demultiplex reads and group the reads by UMI, and MiTCR was used to assemble and quantify clonotypes. Only TCR cDNA sequences supported by at least two reads were kept to exclude erroneous sequences. Downstream repertoire analysis used the tcR package, and clonotypes were matched across fractions by CDR3 nucleotide sequence plus V segment. VDJmatch was used to annotate antigen specificity against VDJdb, with one amino acid substitution allowed in CDR3. Through TCRdb reprocessing, the reads give one entry per CDR3 protein sequence; DNA is omitted. The V and J calls and clone size are TCRdb's, not the authors'. The sample table gives about 460,000 distinct CDR3 sequences. Of the sample, about 1.5% is held by the ten largest clones.

HCMV-specific IgG was detected in serum with a commercial ELISA kit to determine HCMV serostatus. Peripheral blood mononuclear cells were isolated from blood by Ficoll density gradient centrifugation. Comment on this clonotype: Its antigen specificity is not known.

The germline V gene (reference sequence) supplies CDR1 SEHNR and CDR2 FQNEAQ. The CDR3, from cysteine to phenylalanine, totals 11 residues. The nucleotide record is missing. The sequencing sample was made of blood T cells: a sorted CD56 or NKG2C T cell subset, CD4+ or CD8+ T cells, or bulk PBMC T cells (not recorded which). The clonotype originates from a woman in her forties or fifties in good health. Donor details come from another sample of the same person, matched by shared clones. The rearrangement joined TRBV7-9 to TRBJ1-5; TCRdb's D gene call, TRBD1, goes unchecked for lack of DNA. The CDR3 amino acid sequence is: CLRDINQPQHF.